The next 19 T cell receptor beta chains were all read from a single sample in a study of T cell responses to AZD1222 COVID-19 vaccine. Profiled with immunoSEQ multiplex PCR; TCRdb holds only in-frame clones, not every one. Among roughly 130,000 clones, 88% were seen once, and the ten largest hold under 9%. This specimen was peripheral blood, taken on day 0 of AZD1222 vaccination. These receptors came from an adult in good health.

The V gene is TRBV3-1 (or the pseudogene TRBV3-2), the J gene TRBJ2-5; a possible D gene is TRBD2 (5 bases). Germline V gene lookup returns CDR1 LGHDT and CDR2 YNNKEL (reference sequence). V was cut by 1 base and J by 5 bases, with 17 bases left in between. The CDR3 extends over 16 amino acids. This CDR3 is CASSQGLPASRETQYF. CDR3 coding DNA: TGTGCCAGCAGCCAAGGGCTCCCTGCTAGCCGGGAGACCCAGTACTTC.

The CDR3 protein is CASSLAPGEYGYTF. Written as DNA, the CDR3 is TGCGCCAGCAGCTTGGCCCCGGGGGAGTATGGCTACACCTTC. The chain combines TRBV5-1 with TRBJ1-2; possible D gene TRBD1, 5 bases. The CDR3 totals 14 residues. Germline lookup yields CDR1 SGHRS and CDR2 YFSETQ. V was pared by 0 bases and J by 5 bases, with 11 bases between.

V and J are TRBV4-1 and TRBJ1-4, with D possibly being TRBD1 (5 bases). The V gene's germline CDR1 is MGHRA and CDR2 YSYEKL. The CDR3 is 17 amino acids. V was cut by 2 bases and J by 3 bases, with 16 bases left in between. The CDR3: CASSQSDSEKANEKLFF. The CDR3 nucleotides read TGCGCCAGCAGCCAATCTGACAGCGAAAAGGCTAATGAAAAACTGTTTTTT.

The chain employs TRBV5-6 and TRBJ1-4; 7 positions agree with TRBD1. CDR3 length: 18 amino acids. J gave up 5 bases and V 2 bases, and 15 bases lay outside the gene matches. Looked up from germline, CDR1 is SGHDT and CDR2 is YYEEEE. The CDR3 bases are TGTGCCAGCAGCTTATACTTATATAACAGGGGTCAGAATGAAAAACTGTTTTTT. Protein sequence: CASSLYLYNRGQNEKLFF.

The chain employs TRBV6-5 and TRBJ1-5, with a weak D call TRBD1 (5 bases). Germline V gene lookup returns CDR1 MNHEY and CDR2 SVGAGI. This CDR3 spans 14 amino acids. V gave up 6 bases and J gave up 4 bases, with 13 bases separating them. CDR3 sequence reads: CASSPGTANQPQHF. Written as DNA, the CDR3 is TGTGCCAGCAGCCCCGGGACGGCTAATCAGCCCCAGCATTTT.

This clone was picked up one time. This CDR3 is CASRSPGELGGYTF. CDR3 bases: TGTGCCAGTAGGTCCCCGGGGGAGCTTGGTGGCTACACCTTC. The rearrangement uses TRBV19 and TRBJ1-2; weak D call: TRBD1 (5 bases). The CDR3 is 14 residues long. Germline CDR1 LNHDA, CDR2 SQIVND (reference sequence). V was shortened by 6 bases and J by 7 bases, with 18 bases between the two germline ends.

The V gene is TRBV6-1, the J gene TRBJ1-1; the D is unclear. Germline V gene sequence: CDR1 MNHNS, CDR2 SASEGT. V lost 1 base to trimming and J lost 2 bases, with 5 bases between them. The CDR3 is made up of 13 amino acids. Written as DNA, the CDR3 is TGTGCCAGCAGTGAAGTACGTAACACTGAAGCTTTCTTT. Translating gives CASSEVRNTEAFF.

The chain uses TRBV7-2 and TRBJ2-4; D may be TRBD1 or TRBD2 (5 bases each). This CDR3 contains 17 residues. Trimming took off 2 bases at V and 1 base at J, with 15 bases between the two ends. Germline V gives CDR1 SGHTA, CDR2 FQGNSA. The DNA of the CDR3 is TGTGCCAGCAGCTTAATGTTTGGGGGAACGGCCAAAAACATTCAGTACTTC. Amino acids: CASSLMFGGTAKNIQYF.

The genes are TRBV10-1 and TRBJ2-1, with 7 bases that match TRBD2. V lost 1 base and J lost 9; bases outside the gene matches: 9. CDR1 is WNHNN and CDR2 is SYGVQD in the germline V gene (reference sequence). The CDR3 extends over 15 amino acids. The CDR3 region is CASSEFPSGKPEQFF. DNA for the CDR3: TGCGCCAGCAGTGAGTTTCCTAGCGGAAAACCTGAGCAGTTCTTC.

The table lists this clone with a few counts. For the CDR3, the DNA is TGTGCCAGCGGACGCGGGGGTTCCACCGGGGAGCTGTTTTTT. This translates into CASGRGGSTGELFF. The V and J genes are TRBV27 and TRBJ2-2; 7 nucleotides line up with TRBD2. CDR3 length equals 14 residues. After removal of 8 bases from V and 4 bases from J, the junction contained 7 bases not matched to a gene. Germline CDR1 and CDR2: MNHEY and SMNVEV (reference sequence).

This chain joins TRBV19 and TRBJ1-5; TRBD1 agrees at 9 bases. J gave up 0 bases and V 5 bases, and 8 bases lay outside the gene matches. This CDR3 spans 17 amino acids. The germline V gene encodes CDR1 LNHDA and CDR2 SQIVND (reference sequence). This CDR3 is CASSADRGSHSNQPQHF. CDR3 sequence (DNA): TGTGCCAGTAGTGCGGACAGGGGTTCCCATAGCAATCAGCCCCAGCATTTT.

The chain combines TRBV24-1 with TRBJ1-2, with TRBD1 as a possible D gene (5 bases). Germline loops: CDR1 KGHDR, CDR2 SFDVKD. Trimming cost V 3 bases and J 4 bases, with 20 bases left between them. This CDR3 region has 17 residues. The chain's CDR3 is CATSDASTGGYGYGYTF. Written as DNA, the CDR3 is TGTGCCACCAGTGATGCGTCTACAGGAGGTTACGGCTATGGCTACACCTTC.

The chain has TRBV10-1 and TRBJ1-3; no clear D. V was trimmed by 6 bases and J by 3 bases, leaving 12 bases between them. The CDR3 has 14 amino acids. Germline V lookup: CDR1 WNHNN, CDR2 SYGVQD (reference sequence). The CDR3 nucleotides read TGCGCCAGCAGGACGGAACTCTTTGGAAACACCATATATTTT. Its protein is CASRTELFGNTIYF.

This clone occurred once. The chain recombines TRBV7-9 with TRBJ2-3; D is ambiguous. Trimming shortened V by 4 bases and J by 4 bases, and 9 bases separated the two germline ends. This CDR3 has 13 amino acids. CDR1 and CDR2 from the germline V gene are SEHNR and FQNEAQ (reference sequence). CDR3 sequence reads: CASSSQRSDTQYF. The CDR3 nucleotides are TGTGCCAGCAGCTCCCAGCGTTCAGATACGCAGTATTTT.

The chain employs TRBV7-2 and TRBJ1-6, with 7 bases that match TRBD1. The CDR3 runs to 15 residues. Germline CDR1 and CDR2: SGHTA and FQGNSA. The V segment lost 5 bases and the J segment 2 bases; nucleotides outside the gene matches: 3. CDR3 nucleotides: TGTGCCAGCAGCGCCGGGACAGCCTATAATTCACCCCTCCACTTT. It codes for CASSAGTAYNSPLHF. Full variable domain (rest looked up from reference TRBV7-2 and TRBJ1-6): GAGVSQSPSNKVTEKGKDVELRCDPISGHTALYWYRQSLGQGLEFLIYFQGNSAPDKSGLPSDRFSAERTGGSVSTLTIQRTQQEDSAVYLCASSAGTAYNSPLHFGNGTRLTVT.

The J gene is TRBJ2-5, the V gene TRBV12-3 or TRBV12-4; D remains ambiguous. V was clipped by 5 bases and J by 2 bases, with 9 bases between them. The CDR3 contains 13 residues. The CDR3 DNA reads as TGTGCCAGCAGTCGGACCCAACAAGAGACCCAGTACTTC. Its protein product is CASSRTQQETQYF.

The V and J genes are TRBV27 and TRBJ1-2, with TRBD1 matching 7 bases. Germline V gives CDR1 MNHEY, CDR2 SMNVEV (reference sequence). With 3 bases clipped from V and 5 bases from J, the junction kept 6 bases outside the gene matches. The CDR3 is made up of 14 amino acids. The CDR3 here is CASSFTDREYGYTF. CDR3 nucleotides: TGTGCCAGCAGTTTTACAGACAGGGAGTATGGCTACACCTTC.

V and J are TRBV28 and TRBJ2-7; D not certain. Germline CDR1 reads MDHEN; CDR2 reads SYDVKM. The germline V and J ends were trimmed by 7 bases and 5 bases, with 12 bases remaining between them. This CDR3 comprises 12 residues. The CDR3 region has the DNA TGTGCCAGCACTAAAAAGGGCCACGAGCAGTACTTC. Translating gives CASTKKGHEQYF. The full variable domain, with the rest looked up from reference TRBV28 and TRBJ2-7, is DVKVTQSSRYLVKRTGEKVFLECVQDMDHENMFWYRQDPGLGLRLIYFSYDVKMKEKGDIPEGYSVSREKKERFSLILESASTNQTSMYLCASTKKGHEQYFGPGTRLTVT.

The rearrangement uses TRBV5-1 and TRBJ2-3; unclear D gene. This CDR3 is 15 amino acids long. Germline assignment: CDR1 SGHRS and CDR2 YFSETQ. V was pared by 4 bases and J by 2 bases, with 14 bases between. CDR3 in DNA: TGCGCCAGCAGCCCCAGAGGCGGCAACACAGATACGCAGTATTTT. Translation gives CASSPRGGNTDTQYF.